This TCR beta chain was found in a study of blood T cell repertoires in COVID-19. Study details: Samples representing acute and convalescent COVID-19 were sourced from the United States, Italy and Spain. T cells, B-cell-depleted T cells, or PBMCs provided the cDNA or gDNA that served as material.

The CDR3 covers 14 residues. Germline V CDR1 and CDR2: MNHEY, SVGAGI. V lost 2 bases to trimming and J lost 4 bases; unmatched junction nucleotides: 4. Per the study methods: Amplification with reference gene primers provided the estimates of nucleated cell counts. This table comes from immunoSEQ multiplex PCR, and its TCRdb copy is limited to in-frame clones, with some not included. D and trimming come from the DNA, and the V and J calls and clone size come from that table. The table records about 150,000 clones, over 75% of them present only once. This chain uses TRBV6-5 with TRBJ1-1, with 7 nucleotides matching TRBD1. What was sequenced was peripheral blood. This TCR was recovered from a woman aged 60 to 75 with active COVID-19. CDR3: CASSYEGASTEAFF. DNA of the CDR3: TGTGCCAGCAGTTACGAGGGGGCTAGCACTGAAGCTTTCTTT.